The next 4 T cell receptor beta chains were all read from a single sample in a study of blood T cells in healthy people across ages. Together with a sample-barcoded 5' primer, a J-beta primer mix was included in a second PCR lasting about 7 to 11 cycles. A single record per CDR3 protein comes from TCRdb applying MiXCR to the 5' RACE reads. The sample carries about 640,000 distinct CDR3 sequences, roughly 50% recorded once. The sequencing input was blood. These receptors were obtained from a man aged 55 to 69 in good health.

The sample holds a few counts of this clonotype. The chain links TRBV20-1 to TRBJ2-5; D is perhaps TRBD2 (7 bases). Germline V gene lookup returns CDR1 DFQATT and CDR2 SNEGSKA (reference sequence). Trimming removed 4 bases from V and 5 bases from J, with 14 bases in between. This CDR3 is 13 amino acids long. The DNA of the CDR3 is TGCAGTGCTAAACTGGGGGGGGCGGAGACCCAGTACTTC. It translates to CSAKLGGAETQYF.

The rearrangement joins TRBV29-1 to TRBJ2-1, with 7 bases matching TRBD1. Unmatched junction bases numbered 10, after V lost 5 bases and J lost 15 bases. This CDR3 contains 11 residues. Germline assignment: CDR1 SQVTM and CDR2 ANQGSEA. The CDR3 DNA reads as TGCAGCGTTCCCCTTGACAGGGTATCGTTCTTC. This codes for CSVPLDRVSFF.

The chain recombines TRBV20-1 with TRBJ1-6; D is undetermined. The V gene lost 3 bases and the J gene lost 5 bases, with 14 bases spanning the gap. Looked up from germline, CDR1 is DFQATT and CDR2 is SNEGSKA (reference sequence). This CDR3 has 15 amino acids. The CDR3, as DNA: TGCAGTGCTAGGGTAGGGCCTAGGAATAATTCACCCCTCCACTTT. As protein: CSARVGPRNNSPLHF.

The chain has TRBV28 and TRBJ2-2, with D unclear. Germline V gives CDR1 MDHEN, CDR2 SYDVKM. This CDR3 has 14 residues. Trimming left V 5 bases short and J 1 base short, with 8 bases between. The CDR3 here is CASSPGQNTGELFF. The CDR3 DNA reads TGTGCCAGCAGTCCGGGCCAGAACACCGGGGAGCTGTTTTTT.